This record concerns one T cell receptor (beta chain) sequence. This entry is derived from a study of memory CD8 T cells in hepatitis C reinfection. As to time point: late/post reinfection, 12 to 24 weeks after detection. TCR sequencing was done directly ex vivo on sorted cells, without expansion in vitro. A couple of donors provided sorted CD3+ CD8+ CD45RO- naive CD8 T cells at all three reinfection time points. Generated by immunoSEQ multiplex PCR, the TCRdb table keeps only in-frame clones and is missing some. The sample comprises about 46,000 clones, nearly 90% of which are singletons, and 0.6% to 0.9% rests with the top ten. The CDR3 loop spans 17 amino acids. The V gene's germline CDR1 is SGHNT and CDR2 YENEEA. J was trimmed by 0 bases and V by 5 bases; bases with no gene match: 11.

Specimen: naive CD8+ T cells sorted from blood. The chain carries TRBV11-3 and TRBJ2-3, with TRBD2 identical over 7 bases. This TCR was recovered from a man aged 18 to 30 with hepatitis C virus infection. The CDR3 region has the DNA TGTGCCAGCAGCGGAGGGAGGGCCGACCGTAGCACAGATACGCAGTATTTT. Amino acid sequence: CASSGGRADRSTDTQYF.